This T cell receptor beta chain was sequenced for a study of molecular identifiers for immune sequencing clone quantification. TCRdb reanalysed the PCR reads using MiXCR and keeps one entry per CDR3 protein. The table lists about 500,000 distinct CDR3 sequences, 20% to 25% of them singletons, with 0.84% in the top ten. Only a few counts were recorded for this clonotype. Unmatched junction bases numbered 10, after V lost 1 base and J lost 7 bases. The CDR3 spans 15 residues. CDR1 is SGHTA, CDR2 FQGNSA, per germline. The sequenced sample was naive CD8+ T cells from blood, with Jurkat cell RNA spiked in. Sample subset: FACS-sorted CD8+CD4-CCR7+CD45RA+ naive T cells. The chain employs TRBV7-2 and TRBJ2-7; TRBD1 matches at 7 bases. The clonotype originates from a human donor in good health. Some libraries in this study had Jurkat cell RNA spiked in. The CDR3 spells CASSLGPDRMLEQYF. The CDR3, as DNA: TGTGCCAGCAGCTTAGGCCCGGACAGGATGTTGGAGCAGTACTTC.